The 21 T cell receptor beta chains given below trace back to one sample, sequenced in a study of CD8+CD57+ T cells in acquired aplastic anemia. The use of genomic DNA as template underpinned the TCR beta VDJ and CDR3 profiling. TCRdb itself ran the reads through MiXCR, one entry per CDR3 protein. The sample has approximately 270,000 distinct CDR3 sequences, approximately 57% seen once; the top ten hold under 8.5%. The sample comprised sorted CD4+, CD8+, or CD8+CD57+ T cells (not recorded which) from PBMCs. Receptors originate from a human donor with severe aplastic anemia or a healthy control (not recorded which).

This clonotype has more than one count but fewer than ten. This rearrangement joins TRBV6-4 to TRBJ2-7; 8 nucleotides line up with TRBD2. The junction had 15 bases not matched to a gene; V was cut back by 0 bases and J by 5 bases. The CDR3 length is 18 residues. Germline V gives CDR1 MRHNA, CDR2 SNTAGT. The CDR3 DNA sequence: TGTGCCAGCAGTGACTCTAGCGGGGTAGGTCTTTCTGTCGACGAGCAGTACTTC. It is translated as CASSDSSGVGLSVDEQYF.

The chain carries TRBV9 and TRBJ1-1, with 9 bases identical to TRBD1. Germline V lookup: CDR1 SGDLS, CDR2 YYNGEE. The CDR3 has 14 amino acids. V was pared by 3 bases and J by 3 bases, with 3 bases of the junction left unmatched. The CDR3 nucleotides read TGTGCCAGCAGCGGAAGGACAGGGGACACTGAAGCTTTCTTT. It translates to CASSGRTGDTEAFF.

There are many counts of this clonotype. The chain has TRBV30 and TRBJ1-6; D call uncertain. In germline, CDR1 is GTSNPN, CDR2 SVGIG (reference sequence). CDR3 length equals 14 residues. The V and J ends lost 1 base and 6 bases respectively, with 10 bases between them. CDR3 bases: TGTGCCTGGAGTGGGTCTATTTCTAATTCACCCCTCCACTTT. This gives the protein CAWSGSISNSPLHF. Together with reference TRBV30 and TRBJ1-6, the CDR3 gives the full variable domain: SQTIHQWPATLVQPVGSPLSLECTVEGTSNPNLYWYRQAAGRGLQLLFYSVGIGQISSEVPQNLSASRPQDRQFILSSKKLLLSDSGFYLCAWSGSISNSPLHFGNGTRLTVT.

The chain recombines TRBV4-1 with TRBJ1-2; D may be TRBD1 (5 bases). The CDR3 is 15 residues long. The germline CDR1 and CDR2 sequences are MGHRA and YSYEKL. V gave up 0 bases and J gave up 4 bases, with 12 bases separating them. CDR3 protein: CASSQEGVRIYGYTF. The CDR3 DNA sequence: TGCGCCAGCAGCCAAGAGGGGGTCAGGATCTATGGCTACACCTTC.

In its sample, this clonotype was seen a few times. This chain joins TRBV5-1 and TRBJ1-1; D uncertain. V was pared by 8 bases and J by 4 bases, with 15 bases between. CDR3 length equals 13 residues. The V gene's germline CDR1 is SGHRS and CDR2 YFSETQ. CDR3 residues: CASREVQSTEAFF. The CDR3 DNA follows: TGCGCCAGTCGGGAGGTCCAGAGCACTGAAGCTTTCTTT. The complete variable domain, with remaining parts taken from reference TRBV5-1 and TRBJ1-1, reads KAGVTQTPRYLIKTRGQQVTLSCSPISGHRSVSWYQQTPGQGLQFLFEYFSETQRNKGNFPGRFSGRQFSNSRSEMNVSTLELGDSALYLCASREVQSTEAFFGQGTRLTVV.

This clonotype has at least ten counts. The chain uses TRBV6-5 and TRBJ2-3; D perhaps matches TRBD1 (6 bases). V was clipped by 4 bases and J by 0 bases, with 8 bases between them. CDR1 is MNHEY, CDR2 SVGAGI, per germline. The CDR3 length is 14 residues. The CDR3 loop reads CASSWGQSTDTQYF. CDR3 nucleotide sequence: TGTGCCAGCAGTTGGGGGCAGAGCACAGATACGCAGTATTTT.

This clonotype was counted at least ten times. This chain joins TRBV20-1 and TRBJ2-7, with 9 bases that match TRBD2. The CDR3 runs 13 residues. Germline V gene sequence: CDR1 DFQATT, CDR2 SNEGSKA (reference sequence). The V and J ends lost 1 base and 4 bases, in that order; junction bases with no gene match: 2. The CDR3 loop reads CSARASGGYEQYF. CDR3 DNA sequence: TGCAGTGCTAGAGCCAGCGGGGGGTACGAGCAGTACTTC.

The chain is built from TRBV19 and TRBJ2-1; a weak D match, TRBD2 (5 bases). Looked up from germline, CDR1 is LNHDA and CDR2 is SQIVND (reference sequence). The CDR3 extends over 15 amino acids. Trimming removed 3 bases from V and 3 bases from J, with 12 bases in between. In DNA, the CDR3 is TGTGCCAGTAGTATCCCCCGGGGAGTCTACAATGAGCAGTTCTTC. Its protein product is CASSIPRGVYNEQFF. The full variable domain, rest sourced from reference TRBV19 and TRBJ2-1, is DGGITQSPKYLFRKEGQNVTLSCEQNLNHDAMYWYRQDPGQGLRLIYYSQIVNDFQKGDIAEGYSVSREKKESFPLTVTSAQKNPTAFYLCASSIPRGVYNEQFFGPGTRLTVL.

CDR3 coding DNA: TGTGCCAGCAGCTCCCTGGGAAGAGACCAAGAGACCCAGTACTTC. This encodes CASSSLGRDQETQYF. The gene calls are TRBV7-9 and TRBJ2-5; no definite D call. Germline CDR1 and CDR2: SEHNR and FQNEAQ (reference sequence). V lost 4 bases and J lost 0, with 12 bases in between. The CDR3 runs to 15 residues.

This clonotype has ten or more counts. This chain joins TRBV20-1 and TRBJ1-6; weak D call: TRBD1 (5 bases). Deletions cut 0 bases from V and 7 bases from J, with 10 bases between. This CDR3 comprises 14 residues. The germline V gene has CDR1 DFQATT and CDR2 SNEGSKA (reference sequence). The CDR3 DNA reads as TGCAGTGCTAGAGACAGGGTAGGCAATTCACCCCTCCACTTT. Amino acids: CSARDRVGNSPLHF.

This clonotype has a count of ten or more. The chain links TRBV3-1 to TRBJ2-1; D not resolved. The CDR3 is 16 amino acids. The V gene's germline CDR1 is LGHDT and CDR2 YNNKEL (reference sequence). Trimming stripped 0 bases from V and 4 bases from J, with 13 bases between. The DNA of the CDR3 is TGTGCCAGCAGCCAAGAAGGGTTACGGCCTTACAATGAGCAGTTCTTC. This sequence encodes CASSQEGLRPYNEQFF.

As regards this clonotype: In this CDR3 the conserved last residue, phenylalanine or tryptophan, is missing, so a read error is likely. The CDR3 loop is CSARDLAVNTGELFS. The CDR3, as DNA: TGCAGTGCTAGAGATCTAGCGGTAAACACCGGGGAGCTGTTTTCT. The chain recombines TRBV20-1 with TRBJ2-2; 7 bases match TRBD2. Germline V gives CDR1 DFQATT, CDR2 SNEGSKA (reference sequence). Losses at the gene ends were 0 bases for V and 2 bases for J; bases not matched to a gene: 3. This CDR3 has 15 amino acids.

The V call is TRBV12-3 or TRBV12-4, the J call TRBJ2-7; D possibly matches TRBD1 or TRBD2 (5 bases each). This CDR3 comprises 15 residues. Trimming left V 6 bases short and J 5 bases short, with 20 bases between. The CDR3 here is CASSLPRSGTHEQYF. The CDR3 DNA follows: TGTGCCAGCAGCTTGCCTCGGTCAGGGACCCACGAGCAGTACTTC.

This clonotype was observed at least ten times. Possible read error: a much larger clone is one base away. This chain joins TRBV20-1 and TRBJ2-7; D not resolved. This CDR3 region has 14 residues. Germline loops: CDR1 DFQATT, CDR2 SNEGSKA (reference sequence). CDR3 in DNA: TGCAGTGCTAGAGATGCCGGTTCTGACGACGAGCAGCACTTC. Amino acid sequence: CSARDAGSDDEQHF.

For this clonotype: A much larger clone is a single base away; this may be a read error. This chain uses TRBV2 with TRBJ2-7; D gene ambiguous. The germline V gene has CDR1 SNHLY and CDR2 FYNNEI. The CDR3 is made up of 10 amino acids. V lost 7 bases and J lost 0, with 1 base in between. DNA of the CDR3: TGTGCCAGCACCTCCTACGAGCAGTACTTC. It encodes CASTSYEQYF.

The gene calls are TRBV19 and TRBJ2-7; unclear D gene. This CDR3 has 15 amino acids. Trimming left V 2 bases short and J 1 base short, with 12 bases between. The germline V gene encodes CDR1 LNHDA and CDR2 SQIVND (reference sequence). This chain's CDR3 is CASSITLWGSYEQYF. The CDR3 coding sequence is TGTGCCAGTAGTATAACCCTCTGGGGTTCCTACGAGCAGTACTTC.

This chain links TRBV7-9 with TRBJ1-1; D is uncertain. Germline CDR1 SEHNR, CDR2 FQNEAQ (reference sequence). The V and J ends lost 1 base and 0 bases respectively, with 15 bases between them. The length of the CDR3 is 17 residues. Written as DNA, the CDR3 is TGTGCCAGCAGCTTAGTGGTTGGGGTCCTGATGAACACTGAAGCTTTCTTT. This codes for CASSLVVGVLMNTEAFF.

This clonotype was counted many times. CDR3 loop: CSARDYGTGGESPLHF. Here the CDR3 DNA reads TGCAGTGCTAGAGATTACGGGACAGGGGGCGAATCACCCCTCCACTTT. V and J are TRBV20-1 and TRBJ1-6, with 12 nucleotides matching TRBD1. V gave up 0 bases and J gave up 10 bases; unmatched junction bases: 7. CDR3 length: 16 residues. Looked up from germline, CDR1 is DFQATT and CDR2 is SNEGSKA (reference sequence).

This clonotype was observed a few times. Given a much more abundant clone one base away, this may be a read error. CDR3: CAGGLNQPQHF. The CDR3 DNA follows: TGTGCTGGTGGTTTAAATCAGCCCCAGCATTTT. This chain links TRBV12-5 with TRBJ1-5; D is ambiguous. Germline V CDR1 and CDR2: LGHNT, FRNRAP. The CDR3 runs 11 residues.

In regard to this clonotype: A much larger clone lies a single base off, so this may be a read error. The CDR3 loop reads CASSISQANTEAFF. CDR3 bases: TGTGCCAGCTCGATTTCTCAGGCGAACACTGAAGCTTTCTTT. The chain employs TRBV18 and TRBJ1-1, with D unresolved. This CDR3 is built from 14 residues. The ends were cut back, 6 bases at V and 1 base at J, with 12 bases in the middle. Germline V CDR1 and CDR2: KGHSH, LQKENI. Full variable domain (outside the CDR3, taken from reference TRBV18 and TRBJ1-1): NAGVMQNPRHLVRRRGQEARLRCSPMKGHSHVYWYRQLPEEGLKFMVYLQKENIIDESGMPKERFSAEFPKEGPSILRIQQVVRGDSAAYFCASSISQANTEAFFGQGTRLTVV.

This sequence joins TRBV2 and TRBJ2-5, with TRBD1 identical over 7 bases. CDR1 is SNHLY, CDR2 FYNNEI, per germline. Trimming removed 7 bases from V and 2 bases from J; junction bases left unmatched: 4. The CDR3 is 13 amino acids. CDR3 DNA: TGTGCCAGCAATGGACAGGTTCAAGAGACCCAGTACTTC. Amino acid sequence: CASNGQVQETQYF.